The rows below give T cell receptor beta chains drawn from one sample of a study of cytomegalovirus exposure and HLA in healthy donors. Sequencing was performed with immunoSEQ multiplex PCR; in TCRdb, only in-frame clones are kept and a portion is missing. The repertoire holds some 170,000 clones, with about two thirds as singletons. Sequencing was carried out using PBMCs. These receptors were taken from a woman aged 25 to 39 in good health and CMV-seronegative. CDR3s include the opening cysteine and the closing phenylalanine or tryptophan. Each record gives: V gene, CDR3 length, clone size, J gene, D gene, CDR3 DNA, CDR3 protein. A D gene is named only where the DNA matches it firmly. For some rows the clone size is stated as once, few or many, or as a class when expanded; others skip it.

TRBV19	17	NA	TRBJ1-5	TRBD1	TGTGCCAGTAGTATTAGGACAGGGGGCTATAGCAATCAGCCCCAGCATTTT	CASSIRTGGYSNQPQHF
TRBV7-7	16	NA	TRBJ2-2	TRBD2	TGTGCCAGCAGTCCCCGGGTAGCGGGGGTTATCGGGGAGCTGTTTTTT	CASSPRVAGVIGELFF
TRBV5-6	16	NA	TRBJ2-7	NA	TGTGCCAGCAGGCCAACTAGCCGAGGGCCGGTCTACGAGCAGTACTTC	CASRPTSRGPVYEQYF
TRBV14	15	NA	TRBJ2-7	TRBD1	TGTGCCAGCAGCCAAGTTGACAGGGGGGTCCACGAGCAGTACTTC	CASSQVDRGVHEQYF
TRBV2	13	few	TRBJ1-3	NA	TGTGCCATTGTGGGAGGTTTCGGAAACACCATATATTTT	CAIVGGFGNTIYF
TRBV4-3	16	NA	TRBJ2-1	NA	TGCGCCAGCAGCCAAGATTATGAGGCGATATACAATGAGCAGTTCTTC	CASSQDYEAIYNEQFF
TRBV10-3	15	NA	TRBJ1-1	NA	TGTGCCATCAGTGAGTCGAGGGGACAGAACACTGAAGCTTTCTTT	CAISESRGQNTEAFF
TRBV9	15	NA	TRBJ2-1	TRBD2	TGTGCCAGCAGCGTAGGTAGCGGGGGGGCGGATGAGCAGTTCTTC	CASSVGSGGADEQFF
TRBV28	17	NA	TRBJ2-3	NA	TGTGCCAGCAGTTTCCAGAGGGCGGGGCGGTTAACAGATACGCAGTATTTT	CASSFQRAGRLTDTQYF
TRBV7-9	12	few	TRBJ2-7	NA	TGTTCCAGCAGCTTAGTCCAATACGAGCAGTACTTC	CSSSLVQYEQYF
TRBV21-1	14	NA	TRBJ2-7	NA	TGTGCCAGCAGCATCTCGGGGGGCCGAGGCGAGCAGTACTTC	CASSISGGRGEQYF
TRBV19	17	NA	TRBJ2-1	TRBD2	TGTGCCAGTAGTACCAAGACTAGCGGACAGAGCCAGGGAGAGCAGTTCTTC	CASSTKTSGQSQGEQFF
TRBV28	18	NA	TRBJ2-4	NA	TGTGCCAGCACCCCCGGCCTTCGACAGACCCTAGCCAAAAACATTCAGTACTTC	CASTPGLRQTLAKNIQYF
TRBV4-3	15	few	TRBJ1-1	NA	TGCGCCAGCAGCCAAATGACATCCGCCAACACTGAAGCTTTCTTT	CASSQMTSANTEAFF
TRBV5-1	15	NA	TRBJ2-3	NA	TGCGCCAGCAGCTTTATAGGTAGGGAGATAGATACGCAGTATTTT	CASSFIGREIDTQYF
TRBV7-9	14	NA	TRBJ1-1	TRBD1	TGTGCCAGCAGCAAACAGGGGGCGAGAGTTTGGGCTTTCTTT	CASSKQGARVWAFF
TRBV27	16	NA	TRBJ2-7	TRBD1	TGTGCCAGCAGTGCGTCTCCGGGACAGGGTGTCTACGAGCAGTACTTC	CASSASPGQGVYEQYF
TRBV4-1	18	NA	TRBJ1-2	TRBD1	TGCGCCAGCAGCCAGGGCCCGAATCCGGGACAGTGGTACTATGGCTACACCTTC	CASSQGPNPGQWYYGYTF
TRBV4-3	16	NA	TRBJ1-1	TRBD1	TGCGCCAGCAGCCAAGTCCTACTGGGACAGAATACTGAAGCTTTCTTT	CASSQVLLGQNTEAFF
TRBV7-6	16	NA	TRBJ2-1	NA	TGTGCCAGCAGCTTAGCGGGACATCGCTCCTACAATGAGCAGTTCTTC	CASSLAGHRSYNEQFF
TRBV18	13	NA	TRBJ1-2	TRBD1	TGTGCCAGCTCACCACCGGGACAGCGAGGCTACACCTTC	CASSPPGQRGYTF
TRBV5-1	14	NA	TRBJ2-3	NA	TGCGCCAGCAGCTTGGGGGGCCGTACAGATACGCAGTATTTT	CASSLGGRTDTQYF
TRBV27	17	NA	TRBJ2-5	TRBD1	TGTGCCAGCAGTTCCCAGGGACAGGTGGGTTTTGAAGAGACCCAGTACTTC	CASSSQGQVGFEETQYF
TRBV30	12	NA	TRBJ1-1	TRBD1	TGTGCCTGGAGCCGACAGGGGACTGAAGCTTTCTTT	CAWSRQGTEAFF
TRBV30	15	NA	TRBJ2-3	TRBD2	TGTGCCTGGAGGAAAGGACTAGCAAAAACAGATACGCAGTATTTT	CAWRKGLAKTDTQYF
TRBV2	16	NA	TRBJ1-5	TRBD1	TGTGCCAGCAGCGAAACGGGACAGGGAGTAGGTCAGCCCCAGCATTTT	CASSETGQGVGQPQHF
TRBV5-4	15	once	TRBJ2-7	NA	TGTGCCAGCAGCCTGAGATCCAGGGGAAACTACGAGCAGTACTTC	CASSLRSRGNYEQYF
TRBV28	15	NA	TRBJ1-6	NA	TGTGCCAGCAGCACCCCCGGGATCGATAATTCACCCCTCCACTTT	CASSTPGIDNSPLHF
TRBV4-2	15	NA	TRBJ2-1	TRBD2	TGTGCCAGCAGCCAAGTCGGCGGGAGGACCAATGAGCAGTTCTTC	CASSQVGGRTNEQFF
TRBV6-1	15	NA	TRBJ2-7	NA	TGTGCCAGCAGTGGAAGGGACAACGACTCCTACGAGCAGTACTTC	CASSGRDNDSYEQYF
TRBV6-6	14	NA	TRBJ1-1	NA	TGTGCCAGCACCCCCCTTACAGGTACCACTGAAGCTTTCTTT	CASTPLTGTTEAFF
TRBV6-1	15	NA	TRBJ2-1	NA	TGTGCCAGCAGCGCCGACATACTCTCCTACAATGAGCAGTTCTTC	CASSADILSYNEQFF
TRBV4-2	16	NA	TRBJ1-2	TRBD1	TGTGCCAGCAGCCAAGAATGGGACAGGGGGGTCTATGGCTACACCTTC	CASSQEWDRGVYGYTF
TRBV5-1	14	NA	TRBJ1-1	NA	TGCGCCAGCAGCTTGGAGGGAGGCGGCACTGAAGCTTTCTTT	CASSLEGGGTEAFF
TRBV7-9	15	NA	TRBJ2-1	TRBD2	TGTGCCAGCAGTTTTGGGAGGGATTCCTACAATGAGCAGTTCTTC	CASSFGRDSYNEQFF
TRBV12-5	16	NA	TRBJ2-1	TRBD2	TGTGCTAGTGGTAGGACTAGCGGGTGGGTTTGGGATGAGCAGTTCTTC	CASGRTSGWVWDEQFF
TRBV14	13	few	TRBJ2-7	NA	TGTGCCAGCAGCCACTTTCTCACGTCCGAGCAGTACTTC	CASSHFLTSEQYF
TRBV6-6	13	NA	TRBJ1-6	NA	TGTGCCAGTGGACAGCATAGGGATTCACCCCTCCACTTT	CASGQHRDSPLHF
TRBV7-2	14	NA	TRBJ2-5	NA	TGTGCCAGCAGCCGAGGAGGGCCCCCTGAGACCCAGTACTTC	CASSRGGPPETQYF
TRBV7-2	14	NA	TRBJ2-1	NA	TGTGCCAGCACCCGGGGGAGGTCGGTTAATGAGCAGTTCTTC	CASTRGRSVNEQFF
TRBV9	14	few	TRBJ2-5	TRBD1	TGTGCCAGCAACAATGGACAGGTTAAAGAGACCCAGTACTTC	CASNNGQVKETQYF
TRBV19	12	NA	TRBJ1-5	NA	TGTGCCAGTAGTTTCTCTTATCAGCCCCAGCATTTT	CASSFSYQPQHF
TRBV4-1	15	NA	TRBJ2-1	TRBD2	TGCGCCAGCAGCCAATTTCTTCTAGCGGCCTCCGAGCAGTTCTTC	CASSQFLLAASEQFF
TRBV30	13	NA	TRBJ2-7	NA	TGTGCCTGGGGGGATAGGTCGGGGTACGAGCAGTACTTC	CAWGDRSGYEQYF
TRBV9	13	few	TRBJ2-5	NA	TGTGCCAGCAGCCCGTCCCGAGGGGAGACCCAGTACTTC	CASSPSRGETQYF